The clone carrying this T cell receptor (beta chain) occurred a few times. This sample is part of a study of T cells in Graves' hyperthyroidism and ophthalmopathy. At the level of the study: Peripheral blood specimens were obtained at initial diagnosis, prior to any treatment.

From RNA transcripts, TCR beta CDR3 regions were amplified. The HTBI primer set was used in a first-round RT-PCR of the TCR CDR3. One entry per CDR3 protein, called by TCRdb with MiXCR from the multiplex PCR reads. The sample holds approximately 690,000 distinct CDR3 sequences, roughly 20% seen once. Patients with ophthalmopathy all had a Clinical Activity Score of at least 3, a NOSPECS grade of at least 4 and duration under 3 months. PBMCs were obtained from 10 ml fresh peripheral blood. Germline V gives CDR1 SGHDT, CDR2 YYEEEE. The V gene lost 0 bases and the J gene lost 7 bases, with 10 bases spanning the gap. This CDR3 region has 13 residues.

This receptor was obtained from a man aged 25-45 years with Graves' ophthalmopathy. The chain couples TRBV5-6 to TRBJ1-2; a possible D gene is TRBD1 (5 bases). The specimen was blood. The CDR3 loop is CASSLAEGTGYTF. The CDR3 DNA reads TGTGCCAGCAGCTTGGCCGAGGGGACTGGCTACACCTTC.